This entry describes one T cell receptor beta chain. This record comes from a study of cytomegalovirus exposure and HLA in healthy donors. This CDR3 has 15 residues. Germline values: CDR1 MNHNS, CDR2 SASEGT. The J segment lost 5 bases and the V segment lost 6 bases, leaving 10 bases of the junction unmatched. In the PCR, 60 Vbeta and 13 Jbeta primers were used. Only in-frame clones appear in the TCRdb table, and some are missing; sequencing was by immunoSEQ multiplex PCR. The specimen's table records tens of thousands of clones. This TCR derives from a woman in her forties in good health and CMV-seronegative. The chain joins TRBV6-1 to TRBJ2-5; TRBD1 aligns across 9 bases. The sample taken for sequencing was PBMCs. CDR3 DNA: TGTGCCAGCAGAGGGGGACAGGGAGGGGTCGAGACCCAGTACTTC. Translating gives CASRGGQGGVETQYF.